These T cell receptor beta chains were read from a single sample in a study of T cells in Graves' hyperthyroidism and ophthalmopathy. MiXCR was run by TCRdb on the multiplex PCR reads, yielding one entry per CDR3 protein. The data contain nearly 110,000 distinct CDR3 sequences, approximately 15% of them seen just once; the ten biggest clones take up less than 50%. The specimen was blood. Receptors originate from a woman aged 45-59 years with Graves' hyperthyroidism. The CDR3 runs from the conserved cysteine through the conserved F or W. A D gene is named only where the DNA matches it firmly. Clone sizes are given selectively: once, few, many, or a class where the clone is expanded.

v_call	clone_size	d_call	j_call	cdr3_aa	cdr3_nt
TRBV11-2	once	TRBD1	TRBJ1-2	CASSPDRGSIGYGYTF	TGTGCCAGCAGTCCGGACAGGGGCTCAATAGGCTATGGCTACACCTTC
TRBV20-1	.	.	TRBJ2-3	CSAALTGTPTDTQYF	TGCAGTGCCGCATTAACCGGGACACCCACAGATACGCAGTATTTT
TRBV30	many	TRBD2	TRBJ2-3	CAWSRGLAGVIGTDTQYF	TGTGCCTGGAGTAGAGGACTAGCGGGAGTCATTGGCACAGATACGCAGTATTTT
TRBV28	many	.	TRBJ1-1	CASTSGYTEAFF	TGTGCCAGCACCTCAGGGTACACTGAAGCTTTCTTT
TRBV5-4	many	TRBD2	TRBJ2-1	CASSQNRGTSGLQFF	TGTGCCAGCAGCCAAAACCGAGGGACTAGCGGGTTACAGTTCTTC
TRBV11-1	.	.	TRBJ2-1	CASSLDGVQEQFF	TGTGCCAGCAGCTTAGACGGAGTGCAAGAGCAGTTCTTC
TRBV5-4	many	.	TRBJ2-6	CASSLGREYSGANVLTF	TGTGCCAGCAGCTTGGGCAGGGAGTACTCTGGGGCCAACGTCCTGACTTTC
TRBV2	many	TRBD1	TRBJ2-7	CASSRDRRTYEQYF	TGTGCCAGCAGCCGGGACAGGAGAACCTACGAGCAGTACTTC
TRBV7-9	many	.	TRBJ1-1	CASSFGPILNTEAFF	TGTGCCAGCAGCTTTGGACCGATACTGAACACTGAAGCTTTCTTT
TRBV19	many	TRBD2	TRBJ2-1	CASTTTGTSVYNEQFF	TGTGCCAGTACCACAACCGGGACTAGCGTTTACAATGAGCAGTTCTTC
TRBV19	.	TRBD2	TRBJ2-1	CASRPGLAGGYNEQFF	TGTGCCAGTAGGCCGGGACTAGCGGGGGGATACAATGAGCAGTTCTTC
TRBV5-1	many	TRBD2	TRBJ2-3	CASRGQLAGGADTQYF	TGCGCCAGCAGGGGCCAACTAGCGGGAGGCGCAGATACGCAGTATTTT
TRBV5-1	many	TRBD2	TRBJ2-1	CASSLGLAGVYNEQFF	TGCGCCAGCAGCTTGGGTCTAGCGGGAGTATACAATGAGCAGTTCTTC
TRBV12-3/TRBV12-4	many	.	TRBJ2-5	CASSDEETQYF	TGTGCCAGCAGCGATGAAGAGACCCAGTACTTC
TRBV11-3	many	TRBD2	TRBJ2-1	CASSSNSGGYDDEQFF	TGTGCCAGCAGCTCCAATAGCGGGGGGTATGACGATGAGCAGTTCTTC
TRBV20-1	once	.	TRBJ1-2	CSAPTRTDYGYTF	TGCAGTGCCCCGACGCGGACCGACTATGGCTACACCTTC
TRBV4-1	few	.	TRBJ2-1	CASSQVGSSGPVDGQFF	TGCGCCAGCAGCCAAGTGGGGAGTAGCGGCCCTGTGGACGGGCAGTTCTTC
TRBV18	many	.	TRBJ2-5	CASSAPRDAQETQYF	TGTGCCAGCTCAGCACCGAGGGATGCCCAAGAGACCCAGTACTTC
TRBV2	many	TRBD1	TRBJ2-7	CASSGGQGKDF	TGTGCCAGCAGTGGAGGACAGGGGAAGGACTTC
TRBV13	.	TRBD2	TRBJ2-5	CASSPRLAGDETQYF	TGTGCCAGCAGCCCCCGACTAGCGGGAGATGAGACCCAGTACTTC
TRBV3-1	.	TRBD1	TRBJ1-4	CASSRRQGIDEKLFF	TGTGCCAGCAGCCGTAGACAGGGAATAGATGAAAAACTGTTTTTT
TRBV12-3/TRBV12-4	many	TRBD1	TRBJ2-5	CASRGTGVETQYF	TGTGCCAGCAGGGGGACAGGGGTCGAGACCCAGTACTTC
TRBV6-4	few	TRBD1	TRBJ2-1	CASSDRDRDEQFF	TGTGCCAGCAGTGACCGTGACAGGGATGAGCAGTTCTTC
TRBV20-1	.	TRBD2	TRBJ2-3	CSARDVAGAHTDTQYF	TGCAGTGCTAGAGATGTCGCGGGAGCACACACAGATACGCAGTATTTT
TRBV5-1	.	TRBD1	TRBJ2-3	CASSSGQGRTDTQYF	TGCGCCAGCAGCTCCGGACAGGGTAGAACAGATACGCAGTATTTT
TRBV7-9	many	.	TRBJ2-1	CASSDRRTQGNEQFF	TGTGCCAGCAGCGACCGGCGCACGCAAGGGAATGAGCAGTTCTTC
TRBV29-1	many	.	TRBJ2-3	CSVEGGVGAITDTQYF	TGCAGCGTTGAAGGGGGTGTCGGAGCAATCACAGATACGCAGTATTTT